The 21 T cell receptor beta chains presented below share a single source sample, sequenced in a study of blood T cell repertoires in COVID-19. This table comes from immunoSEQ multiplex PCR, and its TCRdb copy is limited to in-frame clones, with some not included. This table holds roughly 250,000 clones, 88% found once. The sequencing sample was made of peripheral blood. These receptors were obtained from a man aged 60-69 years who had recovered from COVID-19.

The rearrangement joins TRBV29-1 to TRBJ1-5; no clear D. The germline V and J ends were trimmed by 5 bases and 0 bases, with 5 bases remaining between them. CDR3 length: 12 amino acids. Germline CDR1 SQVTM, CDR2 ANQGSEA. The CDR3 reads CSVLDSNQPQHF. CDR3 nucleotides: TGCAGCGTTCTAGATAGCAATCAGCCCCAGCATTTT.

The chain joins TRBV5-4 to TRBJ1-2; 10 bases agree with TRBD1. V lost 4 bases and J lost 4; bases outside the gene matches: 7. In germline, CDR1 is SGHNT, CDR2 YYREEE (reference sequence). This CDR3 spans 15 amino acids. Here the CDR3 DNA reads TGTGCCAGCAGCCCGGACAGGGGGTACGCCTATGGCTACACCTTC. Amino acid sequence: CASSPDRGYAYGYTF.

This chain links TRBV4-2 with TRBJ2-6; perhaps TRBD1 as D (6 bases). V dropped 4 bases and J dropped 0 bases, with 13 bases sitting between them. Germline V CDR1 and CDR2: LGHNA, YNFKEQ. The CDR3 consists of 17 residues. The CDR3, as DNA: TGTGCCAGCAGCCCCCGACAGGCAAGCTCTGGGGCCAACGTCCTGACTTTC. Translated: CASSPRQASSGANVLTF.

The chain carries TRBV19 and TRBJ1-4; D unresolved. The CDR3 loop spans 11 amino acids. The germline V gene has CDR1 LNHDA and CDR2 SQIVND (reference sequence). Trimming pared 0 bases from V and 13 bases from J, leaving 6 bases between. The CDR3 here is CASSIERRLFF. In DNA form, the CDR3 reads TGTGCCAGTAGTATAGAACGGAGACTGTTTTTT.

The chain has TRBV30 and TRBJ1-4; D uncertain. V was cut by 2 bases and J by 8 bases, with 21 bases left in between. The V gene's germline CDR1 is GTSNPN and CDR2 SVGIG (reference sequence). The CDR3 is 16 residues long. CDR3 sequence: CAWSRNAGITGEKLFF. CDR3 nucleotide sequence: TGTGCCTGGAGTCGAAACGCCGGGATAACGGGGGAAAAACTGTTTTTT.

This chain links TRBV28 with TRBJ1-5; TRBD1 aligns across 9 bases. The germline CDR1 and CDR2 sequences are MDHEN and SYDVKM. The trim removed 3 bases at V and 1 base at J, leaving 10 bases unmatched. The CDR3 spans 18 residues. In nucleotides, the CDR3 is TGTGCCAGCAGTTTGCCCACAGGGGGCCGGCTAAGCAATCAGCCCCAGCATTTT. Translating gives CASSLPTGGRLSNQPQHF.

This chain connects TRBV5-1 to TRBJ2-1, with TRBD1 matching over 7 bases. J lost 8 bases, V lost 5 bases, and 13 bases had no gene match. The CDR3 has 15 residues. The germline V gene encodes CDR1 SGHRS and CDR2 YFSETQ. In nucleotides, the CDR3 is TGCGCCAGCAGTAGGGACAGAGGTCGACTTGATGAGCAGTTCTTC. Translated, it gives CASSRDRGRLDEQFF.

V usage is TRBV4-1 and J usage is TRBJ1-5; D might be TRBD1 (5 bases). The ends were cut back, 1 base at V and 8 bases at J, with 15 bases in the middle. Germline V gives CDR1 MGHRA, CDR2 YSYEKL. The CDR3 totals 15 residues. CDR3 in amino acids: CASSQVTGGVKPQHF. The CDR3 DNA reads TGCGCCAGCAGCCAAGTTACTGGAGGGGTTAAGCCCCAGCATTTT.

This rearrangement joins TRBV30 to TRBJ1-5; 9 nucleotides agree with TRBD1. The CDR3 has 13 amino acids. CDR1 GTSNPN and CDR2 SVGIG come from the germline V gene (reference sequence). The CDR3 spells CAGTGGHNQPQHF. In DNA form, the CDR3 reads TGTGCGGGAACAGGGGGCCACAATCAGCCCCAGCATTTT.

The V call is TRBV9, the J call TRBJ2-5; 11 bases agree with TRBD2. The length of the CDR3 is 16 residues. The J segment lost 9 bases and the V segment lost 3 bases, leaving 13 bases of the junction unmatched. CDR1 is SGDLS, CDR2 YYNGEE, per germline. The CDR3 DNA sequence: TGTGCCAGCAGCGCCGTAGCGGGGGGGATTGAGAGACCCCAGTACTTC. The encoded protein is CASSAVAGGIERPQYF.

The chain recombines TRBV18 with TRBJ2-1; D ambiguous. The CDR3 spans 12 residues. Trimming removed 3 bases from V and 6 bases from J, with 6 bases in between. CDR1 and CDR2 (germline): KGHSH, LQKENI. CDR3 DNA sequence: TGTGCCAGCTCACCGGCGGCCAATGAGCAGTTCTTC. It codes for CASSPAANEQFF.

This sequence joins TRBV7-9 and TRBJ1-1; no reliable D call. The V gene's germline CDR1 is SEHNR and CDR2 FQNEAQ (reference sequence). The CDR3 covers 14 residues. V shed 7 bases and J shed 4 bases, with 16 bases lying between them. Written as DNA, the CDR3 is TGTGCCAGCACCCCCCTACACAGCTCCACTGAAGCTTTCTTT. It codes for CASTPLHSSTEAFF. Looking up the rest from reference TRBV7-9 and TRBJ1-1 gives the full variable domain: DTGVSQNPRHKITKRGQNVTFRCDPISEHNRLYWYRQTLGQGPEFLTYFQNEAQLEKSRLLSDRFSAERPKGSFSTLEIQRTEQGDSAMYLCASTPLHSSTEAFFGQGTRLTVV.

The genes are TRBV10-2 and TRBJ2-3; possibly TRBD2 for D (5 bases). V lost 3 bases to trimming and J lost 10 bases, with 14 bases between them. This CDR3 has 13 amino acids. Germline-derived CDR1 and CDR2 are WSHSY and SAAADI. CDR3 coding DNA: TGCGCCAGCAGTGAAAGGTCGGGAAGGTCGCAGTATTTT. This translates into CASSERSGRSQYF.

The chain employs TRBV4-2 and TRBJ2-7; tentative D call: TRBD2 (6 bases). Germline V CDR1 and CDR2: LGHNA, YNFKEQ. CDR3 length: 15 amino acids. V was cut by 0 bases and J by 6 bases, with 15 bases left in between. The CDR3 sequence is CASSQDPGSGPEQYF. CDR3 DNA: TGTGCCAGCAGCCAAGATCCGGGTAGCGGTCCCGAGCAGTACTTC.

This clone was recorded once. V usage is TRBV6-1 and J usage is TRBJ2-1; D is possibly TRBD1 (6 bases). The germline V gene encodes CDR1 MNHNS and CDR2 SASEGT. There are 18 residues in the CDR3. Trimming removed 1 base at V and 7 bases at J, with 23 bases between. CDR3 DNA sequence: TGTGCCAGCAGTGAAGAGGGCAGGGGTAGGGCCGGGTGGAATGAGCAGTTCTTC. Protein: CASSEEGRGRAGWNEQFF.

This clone has a handful of counts. The chain couples TRBV19 to TRBJ2-7, with 9 bases aligning to TRBD1. CDR1 and CDR2 from the germline V gene are LNHDA and SQIVND (reference sequence). After removal of 3 bases from V and 4 bases from J, the junction contained 7 bases not matched to a gene. CDR3 size: 15 residues. The CDR3 DNA reads as TGTGCCAGTAGTATTTGGGGGACAGGGATGTACGAGCAGTACTTC. Translation gives CASSIWGTGMYEQYF.

This chain connects TRBV9 to TRBJ2-1, with 12 nucleotides matching TRBD2. V was clipped by 3 bases and J by 3 bases; unmatched bases: 4. CDR1 and CDR2 from the germline V gene are SGDLS and YYNGEE. The CDR3 runs 16 residues. CDR3 loop: CASSELAGGYYNEQFF. The CDR3 DNA reads as TGTGCCAGCAGCGAACTAGCGGGGGGATACTACAATGAGCAGTTCTTC. The complete variable domain, with remaining parts taken from reference TRBV9 and TRBJ2-1, reads DSGVTQTPKHLITATGQRVTLRCSPRSGDLSVYWYQQSLDQGLQFLIQYYNGEERAKGNILERFSAQQFPDLHSELNLSSLELGDSALYFCASSELAGGYYNEQFFGPGTRLTVL.

J is TRBJ2-4 and V is TRBV5-1; 8 bases fit TRBD1. Germline CDR1 is SGHRS and CDR2 is YFSETQ. V lost 6 bases to trimming and J lost 8 bases; unmatched junction nucleotides: 16. CDR3 length equals 16 residues. CDR3 bases: TGCGCCAGCACCTATCAGGGGGCGCGAGGTTTAGACATTCAGTACTTC. Protein product: CASTYQGARGLDIQYF. Full variable domain (remainder filled in from reference TRBV5-1 and TRBJ2-4): KAGVTQTPRYLIKTRGQQVTLSCSPISGHRSVSWYQQTPGQGLQFLFEYFSETQRNKGNFPGRFSGRQFSNSRSEMNVSTLELGDSALYLCASTYQGARGLDIQYFGAGTRLSVL.

J is TRBJ2-1 and V is TRBV29-1; perhaps TRBD1 as D (5 bases). CDR1 is SQVTM and CDR2 is ANQGSEA in the germline V gene. The ends were cut back, 3 bases at V and 8 bases at J, with 14 bases in the middle. There are 13 residues in the CDR3. This CDR3 reads CSVDRAGIDEQFF. For the CDR3, the DNA is TGCAGCGTTGATCGGGCAGGGATCGATGAGCAGTTCTTC.

J is TRBJ2-3 and V is TRBV24-1; D is possibly TRBD1 (6 bases). Germline V gene data show CDR1 as KGHDR and CDR2 as SFDVKD. The CDR3 runs to 15 residues. Deletions cut 3 bases from V and 4 bases from J, with 13 bases between. This chain's CDR3 is CATSDKGHAADTQYF. The CDR3, as DNA: TGTGCCACCAGTGATAAGGGACACGCGGCAGATACGCAGTATTTT.

The chain links TRBV4-2 to TRBJ2-2, with TRBD2 matching 8 bases. Germline CDR1 reads LGHNA; CDR2 reads YNFKEQ. The CDR3 spans 15 residues. The junction had 9 bases not matched to a gene; V was cut back by 6 bases and J by 6 bases. The CDR3 sequence is CASRHGGAAAGELFF. CDR3 nucleotides: TGTGCCAGCAGGCACGGGGGGGCCGCCGCCGGGGAGCTGTTTTTT.